This T cell receptor (beta chain) was identified in a study of response to subunit inactivated influenza vaccine (dated by TCRdb to 2017 to 2018). At the level of the whole study: To follow how T cells responded to a trivalent subunit inactivated influenza vaccine, the researchers relied on deep quantitative profiling of the T cell receptor repertoire. What the research found in general, with its limitations: It was suggested by the authors that each seasonal influenza vaccination may recruit only a limited number of new T cells.

Receptors were amplified or captured by RT-PCR. Sequencing relied on an Illumina HiSeq 2500. TCRdb redid the processing of the public reads, applying fastp at Q25 and MiXCR, and retained in-frame beta chains. One record per CDR3 amino acid sequence lists the most common genes and DNA. For this sample the table gives fewer than 400,000 distinct CDR3 sequences, of which 21% were detected only once. The ten largest clones take up about 9.4% of the sample. The germline V gene encodes CDR1 KGHDR and CDR2 SFDVKD. V and J are truncated by 0 bases and 8 bases respectively, leaving an intervening sequence of 9 bases. The CDR3 goes from the cysteine to the phenylalanine over 13 residues. Just the 39-base CDR3 DNA is kept, in frame starting at base 1. This clonotype was detected ten times or more. The clone's antigen remains unknown. Nothing much larger sits one base from this clone, and base qualities are not available.

The starting material was PBMCs from blood, obtained around 22 months after vaccination. The receptor was isolated from a man aged 50-75 years who received an inactivated influenza vaccine. Donor details come from another sample of the same person, matched by shared clones. Here the chain combines TRBV24-1 and TRBJ1-2; 5 matching bases give a weak D call of TRBD1. The CDR3 reads CATSDLRGGGYTF. The DNA reads TGTGCCACCAGTGATTTGAGGGGAGGAGGCTACACCTTC.